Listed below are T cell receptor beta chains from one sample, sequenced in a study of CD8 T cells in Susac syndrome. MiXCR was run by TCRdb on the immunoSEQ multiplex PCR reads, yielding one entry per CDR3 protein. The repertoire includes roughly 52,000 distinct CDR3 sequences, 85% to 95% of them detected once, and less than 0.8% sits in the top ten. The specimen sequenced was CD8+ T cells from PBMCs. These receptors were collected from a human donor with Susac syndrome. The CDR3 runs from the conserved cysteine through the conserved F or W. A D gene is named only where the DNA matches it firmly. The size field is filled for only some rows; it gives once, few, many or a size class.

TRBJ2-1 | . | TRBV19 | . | TGTGCCAGTACCGATGGCGCCAATGAGCAGTTCTTC | CASTDGANEQFF
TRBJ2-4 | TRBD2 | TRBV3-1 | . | TGTGCCAGCAGCACCACTAGCGGGGGGGCCCTATACATTCAGTACTTC | CASSTTSGGALYIQYF
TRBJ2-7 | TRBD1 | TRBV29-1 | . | TGCAGCGTTGAAAGGCCACAGGGGAAATATTACGAGCAGTACTTC | CSVERPQGKYYEQYF
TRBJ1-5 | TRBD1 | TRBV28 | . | TGTGCCAGCAGCACCGGACAGGGTGGAAATCAGCCCCAGCATTTT | CASSTGQGGNQPQHF
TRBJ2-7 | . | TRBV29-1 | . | TGCAGCGTTGATTGGGAGGCAGACGAAACCTACGAGCAGTACTTC | CSVDWEADETYEQYF
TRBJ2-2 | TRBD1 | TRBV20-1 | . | TGCAGTGCTAGAGATGGGACAGGGACCGGCGGGGAGCTGTTTTTT | CSARDGTGTGGELFF
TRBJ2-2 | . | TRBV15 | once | TGTGCCACCAGCAGACATACGGACGAGGGGGGCGGGGAGCTGTTTTTT | CATSRHTDEGGGELFF
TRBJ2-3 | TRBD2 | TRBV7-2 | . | TGTGCCAGTGATAGCGGGGGAATCACAGATACGCAGTATTTT | CASDSGGITDTQYF
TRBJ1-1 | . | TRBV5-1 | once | TGCGCCAGCAGCTCTGGTCTAGGGGCTTTCTTT | CASSSGLGAFF
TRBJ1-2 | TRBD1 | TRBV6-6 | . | TGTGCCAGCACCGATACAGGGGATGGCTACACCTTC | CASTDTGDGYTF
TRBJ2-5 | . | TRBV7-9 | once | TGTGCCAGCGGGCTCGAAGAGACCCAGTACTTC | CASGLEETQYF
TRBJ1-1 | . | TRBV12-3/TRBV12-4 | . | TGTGCCAGCAGCCTAGGACTGTCTGAAGCTTTCTTT | CASSLGLSEAFF
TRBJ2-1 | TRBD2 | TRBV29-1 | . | TGCAGCGTTGAAGATGGGTTAGCGGGGCGCGGTGAGCAGTTCTTC | CSVEDGLAGRGEQFF
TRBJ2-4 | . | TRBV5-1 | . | TGCGCCAGCAGCGCACTAGCCAAAAACATTCAGTACTTC | CASSALAKNIQYF
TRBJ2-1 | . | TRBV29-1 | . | TGCAGCGTCCAGGGGGGGGCCTACAATGAGCAGTTCTTC | CSVQGGAYNEQFF
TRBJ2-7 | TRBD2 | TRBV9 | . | TGTGCCAGCAGCGTCGGGGGGTTAGCCTACGAGCAGTACTTC | CASSVGGLAYEQYF
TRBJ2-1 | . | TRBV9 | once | TGTGCCAGCAGCGCCCCGGTGGGCCTTCGCTCCTACAATGAGCAGTTCTTC | CASSAPVGLRSYNEQFF
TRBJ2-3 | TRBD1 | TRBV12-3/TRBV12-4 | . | TGTGCCAGCCTCGGACAGGGCAGCACAGATACGCAGTATTTT | CASLGQGSTDTQYF
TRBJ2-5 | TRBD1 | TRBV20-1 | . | TGCAGTGCCGAAGGACAGGTAGAGACGGAGACCCAGTACTTC | CSAEGQVETETQYF
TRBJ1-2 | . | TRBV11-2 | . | TGTGCCAGCAGCTTAGATAAGGGCAGGTCCTACACCTTC | CASSLDKGRSYTF
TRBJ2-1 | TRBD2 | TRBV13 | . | TGTGCCAGCAGCTTAGGCCAAGCGGGGGCGTCCTTTTATGAGCAGTTCTTC | CASSLGQAGASFYEQFF
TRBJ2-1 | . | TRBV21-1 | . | TGTGCCAGCAGCAACAACGTACGGGGGGGCCGAGGCAATGAGCAGTTCTTC | CASSNNVRGGRGNEQFF
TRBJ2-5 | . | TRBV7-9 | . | TGTGCCAGCAGCTTAGTAGCCAGCCAGTCCCAGTACTTC | CASSLVASQSQYF
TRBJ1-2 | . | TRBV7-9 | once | TGTGCCAGCAGCTCGGGGGCGGTAGGGACCTTC | CASSSGAVGTF
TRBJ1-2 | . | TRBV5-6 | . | TGTGCCAGCACCAAACGGATACAGGACCTCTATGGCTACACCTTC | CASTKRIQDLYGYTF
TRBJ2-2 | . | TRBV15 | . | TGTGCCACCAGCAGCGAGGAGGGGGCGAACACCGGGGAGCTGTTTTTT | CATSSEEGANTGELFF
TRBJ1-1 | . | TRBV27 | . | TGTGCCAGCAGTGAAACGGGGTGGACTGAAGCTTTCTTT | CASSETGWTEAFF
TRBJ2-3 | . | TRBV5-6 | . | TGTGCCAGCAGCCTGGATCTCGGTTCAAGCACAGATACGCAGTATTTT | CASSLDLGSSTDTQYF
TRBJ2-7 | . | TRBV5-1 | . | TGCGCCAGCAGCTTGGTAATTGTTACTGGGTCCGAGCAGTACTTC | CASSLVIVTGSEQYF
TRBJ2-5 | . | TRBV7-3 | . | TGTGCCAGCAGCTCCCCGGAGACCCAGTACTTC | CASSSPETQYF
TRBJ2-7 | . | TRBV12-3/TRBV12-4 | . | TGTGCCAGCAGCCCACACCCCGTAGACGGCTCCTACGAGCAGTACTTC | CASSPHPVDGSYEQYF
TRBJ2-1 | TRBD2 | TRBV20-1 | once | TGCAGTGCTAGCACTAGCGGGGGGTACAATGAGCAGTTCTTC | CSASTSGGYNEQFF
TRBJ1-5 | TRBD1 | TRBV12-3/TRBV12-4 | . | TGTGCCAGCAGTGATGGGACAGAACTTCAGCCCCAGCATTTT | CASSDGTELQPQHF
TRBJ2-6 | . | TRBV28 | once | TGTGCCAGCAGTATAGCGGGGGCCAACGTCCTGACTTTC | CASSIAGANVLTF
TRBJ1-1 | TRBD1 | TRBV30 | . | TGTGCCTGGAGTGAGGGACAGGGATACACTGAAGCTTTCTTT | CAWSEGQGYTEAFF
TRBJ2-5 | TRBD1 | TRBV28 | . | TGTGCCAGCAGTTTATTCTCAGGGGGCGCTTGGGAGACCCAGTACTTC | CASSLFSGGAWETQYF
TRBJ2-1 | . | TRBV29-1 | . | TGCAGCGTCGAGGGGGGGGCTAGCAATGAGCAGTTCTTC | CSVEGGASNEQFF
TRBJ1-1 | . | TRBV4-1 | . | TGCGCCAGCAGCCAAGAGTATTTCGGCGGTGAAGCTTTCTTT | CASSQEYFGGEAFF
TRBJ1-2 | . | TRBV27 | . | TGTGCCAGCGGCCCGAGCATCAGCTATGGCTACACCTTC | CASGPSISYGYTF
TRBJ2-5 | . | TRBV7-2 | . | TGTGCCAGCAGCTTAAAGGTCACCCCGAGGCAAGAGACCCAGTACTTC | CASSLKVTPRQETQYF
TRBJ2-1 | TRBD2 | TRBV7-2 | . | TGTGCCAGCAGCTTCCAGCGGGGGGGCCGCTACAATGAGCAGTTCTTC | CASSFQRGGRYNEQFF